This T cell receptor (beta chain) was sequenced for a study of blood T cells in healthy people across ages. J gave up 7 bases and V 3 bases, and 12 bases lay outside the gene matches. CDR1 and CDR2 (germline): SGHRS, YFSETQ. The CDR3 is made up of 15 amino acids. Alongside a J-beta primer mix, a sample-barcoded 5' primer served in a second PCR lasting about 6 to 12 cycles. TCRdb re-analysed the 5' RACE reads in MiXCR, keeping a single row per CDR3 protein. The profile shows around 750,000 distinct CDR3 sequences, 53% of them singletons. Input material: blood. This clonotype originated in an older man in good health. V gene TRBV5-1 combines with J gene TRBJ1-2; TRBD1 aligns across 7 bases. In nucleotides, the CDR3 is TGCGCCAGCAGCTGGGCCGGGACAGATCTGGGTGGCTACACCTTC. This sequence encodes CASSWAGTDLGGYTF. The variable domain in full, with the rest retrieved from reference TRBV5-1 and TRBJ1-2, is KAGVTQTPRYLIKTRGQQVTLSCSPISGHRSVSWYQQTPGQGLQFLFEYFSETQRNKGNFPGRFSGRQFSNSRSEMNVSTLELGDSALYLCASSWAGTDLGGYTFGSGTRLTVV.